Reported below is one TCR beta chain. This sample stems from a study of beta chain features in type 1 diabetes. The junction had 8 bases not matched to a gene; V was cut back by 6 bases and J by 10 bases. The length of the CDR3 is 12 residues. The V gene's germline CDR1 is MNHEY and CDR2 SVGAGI. The isolated RNA, all of it, was reverse transcribed, so expressed TCRB transcripts were what got sequenced. Repertoires were generated with immunoSEQ multiplex PCR, while TCRdb's copy carries only in-frame clones and drops some. The sample holds hundreds of thousands of clones, around a sixth seen once. This TCR was sampled from a man younger than 30 in good health. Sample: naive CD4+ T cells from blood. The chain employs TRBV6-5 and TRBJ2-7; 8 nucleotides line up with TRBD1. The CDR3 DNA reads as TGTGCCAGCAGCCTTGGACAGGGCTACCAGTACTTC. Protein product: CASSLGQGYQYF.